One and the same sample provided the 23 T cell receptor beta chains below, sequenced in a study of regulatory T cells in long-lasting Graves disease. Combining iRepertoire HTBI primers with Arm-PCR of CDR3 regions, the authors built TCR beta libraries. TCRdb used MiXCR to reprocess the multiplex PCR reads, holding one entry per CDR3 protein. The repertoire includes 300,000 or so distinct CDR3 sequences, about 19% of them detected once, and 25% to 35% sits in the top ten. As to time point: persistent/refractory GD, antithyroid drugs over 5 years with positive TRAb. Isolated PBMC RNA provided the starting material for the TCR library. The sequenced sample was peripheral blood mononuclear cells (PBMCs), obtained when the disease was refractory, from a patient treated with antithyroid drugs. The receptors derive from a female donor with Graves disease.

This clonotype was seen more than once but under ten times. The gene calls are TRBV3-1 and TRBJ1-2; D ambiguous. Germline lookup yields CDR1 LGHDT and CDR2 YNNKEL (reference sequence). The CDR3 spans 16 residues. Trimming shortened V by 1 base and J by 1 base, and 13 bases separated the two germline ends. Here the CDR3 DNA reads TGTGCCAGCAGCCAAGTCCAGAACTCTATTAACTATGGCTACACCTTC. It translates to CASSQVQNSINYGYTF.

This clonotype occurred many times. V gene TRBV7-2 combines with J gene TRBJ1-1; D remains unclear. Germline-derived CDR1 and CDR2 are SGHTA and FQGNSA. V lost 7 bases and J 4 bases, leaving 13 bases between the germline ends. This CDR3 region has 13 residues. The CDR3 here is CASTATGTTEAFF. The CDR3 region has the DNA TGTGCCAGCACCGCGACCGGTACCACTGAAGCTTTCTTT.

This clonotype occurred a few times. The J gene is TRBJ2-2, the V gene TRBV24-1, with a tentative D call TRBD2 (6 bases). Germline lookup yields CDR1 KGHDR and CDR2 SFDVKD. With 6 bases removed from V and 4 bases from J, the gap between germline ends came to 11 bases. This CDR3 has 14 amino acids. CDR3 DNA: TGTGCCACCAGTTCCCGGGGGATCACCGGGGAGCTGTTTTTT. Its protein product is CATSSRGITGELFF.

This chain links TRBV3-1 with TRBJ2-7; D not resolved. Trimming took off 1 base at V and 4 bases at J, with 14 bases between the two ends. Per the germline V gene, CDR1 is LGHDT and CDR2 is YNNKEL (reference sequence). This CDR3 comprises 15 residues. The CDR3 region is CASSQGPTGPYEQYF. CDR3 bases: TGTGCCAGCAGCCAAGGGCCCACCGGCCCTTACGAGCAGTACTTC.

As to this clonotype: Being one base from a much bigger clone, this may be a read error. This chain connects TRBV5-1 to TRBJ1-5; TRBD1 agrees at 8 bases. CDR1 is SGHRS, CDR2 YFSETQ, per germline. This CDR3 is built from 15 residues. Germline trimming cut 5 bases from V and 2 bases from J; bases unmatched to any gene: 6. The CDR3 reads CASRTETGGNQPQHF. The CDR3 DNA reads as TGCGCCAGCAGGACAGAGACAGGGGGCAATCAGCCCCAGCATTTT.

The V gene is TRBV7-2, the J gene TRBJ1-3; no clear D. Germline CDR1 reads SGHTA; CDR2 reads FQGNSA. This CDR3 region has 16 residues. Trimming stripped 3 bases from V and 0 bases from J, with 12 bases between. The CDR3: CASSFRPESSGNTIYF. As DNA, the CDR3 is TGTGCCAGCAGCTTCCGTCCAGAGAGCTCTGGAAACACCATATATTTT.

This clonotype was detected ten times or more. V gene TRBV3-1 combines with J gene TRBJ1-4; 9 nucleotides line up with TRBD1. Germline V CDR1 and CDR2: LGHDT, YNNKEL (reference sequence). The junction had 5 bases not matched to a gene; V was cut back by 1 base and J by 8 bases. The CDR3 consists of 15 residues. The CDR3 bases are TGTGCCAGCAGCCAAGTGTTACAGGGGGCGGAAAAACTGTTTTTT. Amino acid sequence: CASSQVLQGAEKLFF.

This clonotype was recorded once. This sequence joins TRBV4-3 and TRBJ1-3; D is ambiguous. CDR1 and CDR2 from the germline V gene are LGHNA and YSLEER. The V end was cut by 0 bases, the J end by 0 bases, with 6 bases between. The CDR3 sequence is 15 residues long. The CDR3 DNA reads TGCGCCAGCAGCCAAGAGCAGTTCTCTGGAAACACCATATATTTT. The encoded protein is CASSQEQFSGNTIYF.

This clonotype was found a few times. For the CDR3, the DNA is TGTGCCAGCAGTTGGTACAGCGTGAACACTGAAGCTTTCTTT. It translates to CASSWYSVNTEAFF. The V and J genes are TRBV6-5 and TRBJ1-1; no clear D gene. Trimming took off 4 bases at V and 0 bases at J, with 9 bases between the two ends. CDR1 is MNHEY and CDR2 is SVGAGI in the germline V gene. This CDR3 comprises 14 residues.

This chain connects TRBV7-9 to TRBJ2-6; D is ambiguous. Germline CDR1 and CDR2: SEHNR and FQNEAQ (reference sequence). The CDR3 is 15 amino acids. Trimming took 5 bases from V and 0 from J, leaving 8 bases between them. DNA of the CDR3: TGTGCCAGCAGCAAAACAACCTCTGGGGCCAACGTCCTGACTTTC. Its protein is CASSKTTSGANVLTF.

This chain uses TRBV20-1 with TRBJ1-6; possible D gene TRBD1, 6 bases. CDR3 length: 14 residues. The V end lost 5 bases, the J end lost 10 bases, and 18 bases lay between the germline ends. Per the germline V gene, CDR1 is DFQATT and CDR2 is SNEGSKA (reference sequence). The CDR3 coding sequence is TGCAGTGCTGTAGACAGGCCCTTGGAATCACCCCTCCACTTT. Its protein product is CSAVDRPLESPLHF.

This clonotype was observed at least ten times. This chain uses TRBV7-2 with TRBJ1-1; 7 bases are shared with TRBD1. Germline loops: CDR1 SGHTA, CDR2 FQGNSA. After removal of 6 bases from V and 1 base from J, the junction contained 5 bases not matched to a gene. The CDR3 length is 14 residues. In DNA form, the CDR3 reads TGTGCCAGCAGTCTACAGGGGACGAACACTGAAGCTTTCTTT. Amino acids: CASSLQGTNTEAFF.

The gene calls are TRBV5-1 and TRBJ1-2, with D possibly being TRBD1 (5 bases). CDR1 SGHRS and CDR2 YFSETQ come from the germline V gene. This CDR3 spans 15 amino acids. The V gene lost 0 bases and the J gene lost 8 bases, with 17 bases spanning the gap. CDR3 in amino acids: CASSLVTARREGYTF. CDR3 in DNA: TGCGCCAGCAGCTTGGTGACAGCCCGGCGGGAGGGCTACACCTTC.

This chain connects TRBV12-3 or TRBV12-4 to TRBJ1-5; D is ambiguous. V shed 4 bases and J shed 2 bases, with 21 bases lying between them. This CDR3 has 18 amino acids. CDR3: CASSYSILEGTGNQPQHF. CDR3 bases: TGTGCCAGCAGTTACTCGATTCTAGAGGGCACAGGCAATCAGCCCCAGCATTTT.

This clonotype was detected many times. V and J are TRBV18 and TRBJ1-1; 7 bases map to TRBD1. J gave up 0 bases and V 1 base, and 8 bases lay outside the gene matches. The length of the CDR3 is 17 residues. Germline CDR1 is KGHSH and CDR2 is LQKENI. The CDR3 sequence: CASSPRGQSKMNTEAFF. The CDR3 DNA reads TGTGCCAGCTCACCACGGGGACAGAGCAAAATGAACACTGAAGCTTTCTTT. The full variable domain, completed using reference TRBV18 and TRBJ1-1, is NAGVMQNPRHLVRRRGQEARLRCSPMKGHSHVYWYRQLPEEGLKFMVYLQKENIIDESGMPKERFSAEFPKEGPSILRIQQVVRGDSAAYFCASSPRGQSKMNTEAFFGQGTRLTVV.

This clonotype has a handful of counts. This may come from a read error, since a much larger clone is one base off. DNA for the CDR3: TGTGCCAGCTCACCGGACGGAAACTATAGCTACACCTTC. It codes for CASSPDGNYSYTF. This chain uses TRBV18 with TRBJ1-2, with D hard to call. The CDR3 is 13 residues long. Germline V CDR1 and CDR2: KGHSH, LQKENI.

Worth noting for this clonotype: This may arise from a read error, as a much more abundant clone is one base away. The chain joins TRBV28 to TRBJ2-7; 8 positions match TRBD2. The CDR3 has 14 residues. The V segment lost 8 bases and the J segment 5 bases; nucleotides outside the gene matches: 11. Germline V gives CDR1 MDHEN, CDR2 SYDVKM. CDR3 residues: CASGQASGHHEQYF. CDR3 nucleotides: TGTGCCAGCGGCCAAGCTAGCGGGCACCACGAGCAGTACTTC.

CDR3 sequence: CASGLDSGRYTGELFF. The CDR3, as DNA: TGTGCTAGTGGTTTGGATAGCGGGAGATACACCGGGGAGCTGTTTTTT. The chain has TRBV12-5 and TRBJ2-2; 9 bases map to TRBD2. Germline CDR1 is LGHNT and CDR2 is FRNRAP. The CDR3 is 16 amino acids. Trimming cost V 1 base and J 3 bases; bases outside gene matches: 3.

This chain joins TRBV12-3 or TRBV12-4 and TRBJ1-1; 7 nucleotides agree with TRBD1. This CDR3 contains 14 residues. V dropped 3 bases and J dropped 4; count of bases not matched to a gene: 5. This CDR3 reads CASSFGQGVTEAFF. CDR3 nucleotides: TGTGCCAGCAGTTTTGGGCAGGGGGTCACTGAAGCTTTCTTT.

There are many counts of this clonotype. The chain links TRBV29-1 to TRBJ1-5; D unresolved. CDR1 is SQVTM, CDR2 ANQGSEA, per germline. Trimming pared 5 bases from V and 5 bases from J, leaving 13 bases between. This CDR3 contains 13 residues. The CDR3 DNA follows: TGCAGCGTTAAGGCGCCAGGAGATCAGCCCCAGCATTTT. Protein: CSVKAPGDQPQHF.

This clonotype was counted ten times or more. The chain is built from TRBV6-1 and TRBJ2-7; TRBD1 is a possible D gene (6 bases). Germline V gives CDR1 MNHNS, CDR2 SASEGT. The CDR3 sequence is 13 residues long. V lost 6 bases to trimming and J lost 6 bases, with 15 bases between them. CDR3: CASSPYRVGEQYF. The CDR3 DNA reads TGTGCCAGCAGCCCTTACAGGGTCGGCGAGCAGTACTTC.

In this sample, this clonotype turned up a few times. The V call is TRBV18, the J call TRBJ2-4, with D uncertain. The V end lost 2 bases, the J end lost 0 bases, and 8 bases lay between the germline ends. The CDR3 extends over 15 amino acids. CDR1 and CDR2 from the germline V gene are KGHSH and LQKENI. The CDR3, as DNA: TGTGCCAGCTCACCAGGTGGGGTAGCCAAAAACATTCAGTACTTC. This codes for CASSPGGVAKNIQYF.

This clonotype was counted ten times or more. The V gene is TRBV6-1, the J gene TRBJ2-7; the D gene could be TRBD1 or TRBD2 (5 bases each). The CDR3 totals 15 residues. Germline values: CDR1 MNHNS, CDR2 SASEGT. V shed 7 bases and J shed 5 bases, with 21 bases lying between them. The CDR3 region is CASTWTGTVMNEQYF. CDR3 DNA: TGTGCCAGCACCTGGACCGGGACGGTAATGAACGAGCAGTACTTC.